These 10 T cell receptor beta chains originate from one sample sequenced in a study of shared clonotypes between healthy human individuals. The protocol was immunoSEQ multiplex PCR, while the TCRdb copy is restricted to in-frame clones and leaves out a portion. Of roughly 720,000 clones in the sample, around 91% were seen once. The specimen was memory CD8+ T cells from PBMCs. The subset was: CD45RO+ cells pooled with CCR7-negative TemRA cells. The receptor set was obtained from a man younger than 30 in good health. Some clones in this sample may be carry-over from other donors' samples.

CDR3 bases: TGTGCCAGCAGCTGGGGTCTCGCGGGAGCAAACAATGAGCAGTTCTTC. Residues: CASSWGLAGANNEQFF. The chain is built from TRBV7-3 and TRBJ2-1, with 7 bases identical to TRBD2. Germline values: CDR1 SGHTA, CDR2 FQGTGA. V gave up 4 bases and J gave up 5 bases; unmatched junction bases: 11. The CDR3 has 16 amino acids.

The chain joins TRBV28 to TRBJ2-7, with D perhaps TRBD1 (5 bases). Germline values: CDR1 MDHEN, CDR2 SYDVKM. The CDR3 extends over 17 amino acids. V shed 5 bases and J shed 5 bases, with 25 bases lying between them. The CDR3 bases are TGTGCCAGCAGTCGACGAAGCCTGCAGGGATATGGGGACGAGCAGTACTTC. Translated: CASSRRSLQGYGDEQYF.

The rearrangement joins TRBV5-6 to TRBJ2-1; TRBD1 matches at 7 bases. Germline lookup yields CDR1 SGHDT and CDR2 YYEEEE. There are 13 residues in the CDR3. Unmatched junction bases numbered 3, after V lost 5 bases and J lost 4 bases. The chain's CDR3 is CASRRTGYNEQFF. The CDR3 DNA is TGTGCCAGCAGGCGGACAGGATACAATGAGCAGTTCTTC.

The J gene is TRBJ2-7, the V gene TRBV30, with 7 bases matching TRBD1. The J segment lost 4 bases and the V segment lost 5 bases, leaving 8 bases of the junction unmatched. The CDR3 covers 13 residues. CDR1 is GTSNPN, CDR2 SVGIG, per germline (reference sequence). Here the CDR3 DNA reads TGTGCCTGGGGGCCGGGACAGTTATACGAGCAGTACTTC. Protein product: CAWGPGQLYEQYF.

The CDR3 here is CSYGQGGQETQYF. In nucleotides, the CDR3 is TGCAGCTACGGGCAGGGGGGCCAAGAGACCCAGTACTTC. The V gene is TRBV29-1, the J gene TRBJ2-5; tentative D call: TRBD1 (7 bases). V gave up 8 bases and J gave up 1 base, with 14 bases separating them. The germline gives CDR1 SQVTM, CDR2 ANQGSEA. The CDR3 consists of 13 residues.

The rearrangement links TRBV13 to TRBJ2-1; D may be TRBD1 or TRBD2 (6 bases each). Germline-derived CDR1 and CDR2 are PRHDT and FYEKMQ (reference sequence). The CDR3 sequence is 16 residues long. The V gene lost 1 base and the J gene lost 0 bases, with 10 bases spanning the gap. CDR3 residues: CASSLVTGASYNEQFF. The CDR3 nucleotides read TGTGCCAGCAGCTTAGTTACGGGGGCCTCCTACAATGAGCAGTTCTTC.

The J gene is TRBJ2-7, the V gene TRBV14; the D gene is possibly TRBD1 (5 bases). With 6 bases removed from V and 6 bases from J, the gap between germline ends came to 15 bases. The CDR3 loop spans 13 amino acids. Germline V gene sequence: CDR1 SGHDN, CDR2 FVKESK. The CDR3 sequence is CASRVGGAPEQYF. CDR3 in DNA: TGTGCCAGCAGAGTCGGTGGGGCGCCCGAGCAGTACTTC.

CDR3 in amino acids: CASSPRDRNTEAFF. In DNA, the CDR3 is TGCGCCAGCAGCCCCCGGGACCGAAACACTGAAGCTTTCTTT. The rearrangement joins TRBV4-1 to TRBJ1-1, with D maybe TRBD1 (5 bases). Germline-derived CDR1 and CDR2 are MGHRA and YSYEKL. This CDR3 has 14 amino acids. Trimming shortened V by 4 bases and J by 2 bases, and 11 bases separated the two germline ends.

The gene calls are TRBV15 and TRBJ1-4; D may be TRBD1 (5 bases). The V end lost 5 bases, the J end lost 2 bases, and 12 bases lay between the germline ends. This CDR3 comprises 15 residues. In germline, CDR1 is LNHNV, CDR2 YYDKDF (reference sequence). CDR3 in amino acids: CATSWGVGTNEKLFF. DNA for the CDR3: TGTGCCACCAGCTGGGGGGTGGGCACTAATGAAAAACTGTTTTTT.

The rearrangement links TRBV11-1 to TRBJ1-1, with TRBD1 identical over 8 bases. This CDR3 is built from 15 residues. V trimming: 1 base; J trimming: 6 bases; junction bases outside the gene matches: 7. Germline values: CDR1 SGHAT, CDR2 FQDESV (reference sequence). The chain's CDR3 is CASSLGRTGGAEAFF. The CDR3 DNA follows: TGTGCCAGCAGCTTAGGTCGCACAGGGGGGGCTGAAGCTTTCTTT.